A selection of T cell receptor beta chains follows, all from one sample in a study of T-cell memory formation after mild COVID-19. TCRdb redid the calling of the 5' RACE reads with MiXCR, one entry per CDR3 protein. The sample contains hundreds of thousands of distinct CDR3 sequences, roughly 17% of which appear only once. Source material: PBMCs or a T cell subset sorted from them (not recorded which). These receptors originate from an adult woman who had mild COVID-19 (a few samples of this study predate the infection). Cell type and time point are not known. Both conserved end residues are part of each CDR3. D genes are given only for firm matches. Size values are once, few and many counts, or a class for expanded clones, and some rows have none.

v_gene	d_gene	j_gene	abundance	CDR3nt	CDR3aa
TRBV6-2/TRBV6-3	TRBD1	TRBJ1-1	NA	TGTGCCAGCAGCTTAAGATATTCCGGGACAGATAACACTGAAGCTTTCTTT	CASSLRYSGTDNTEAFF
TRBV15	NA	TRBJ1-1	few	TGTGCCACCAGCAGAGATGTCATCCGTAACACTGAAGCTTTCTTT	CATSRDVIRNTEAFF
TRBV5-6	TRBD2	TRBJ2-7	once	TGTGCCAGCAGCTTGTTACTAGCGGGGGGATTGACCTCCCACGAGCAGTACTTC	CASSLLLAGGLTSHEQYF
TRBV11-2	NA	TRBJ2-4	many	TGTGCCAGCAGCTTAGATCTGCTCACAATTCAGTACTTC	CASSLDLLTIQYF
TRBV6-2/TRBV6-3	NA	TRBJ1-2	NA	TGTGCCAGCAGACCCACCGACGCCCTGCCTTATGGCTACACCTTC	CASRPTDALPYGYTF
TRBV12-3/TRBV12-4	TRBD2	TRBJ2-3	few	TGTGCCAGCAGTTCTTACAGACTAGCCACCACAGATACGCAGTATTTT	CASSSYRLATTDTQYF
TRBV7-9	TRBD2	TRBJ2-3	few	TGTGCCAGCAGCCCAGCGGGGCACACAGATACGCAGTATTTT	CASSPAGHTDTQYF
TRBV7-2	NA	TRBJ2-1	NA	TGTGCCAGCAGATATTACGGGAGTTACAATGAGCAGTTCTTC	CASRYYGSYNEQFF
TRBV12-3/TRBV12-4	NA	TRBJ2-2	few	TGTGCCAGCAGTTCCCTGGAGGAGCTGTTTTTT	CASSSLEELFF
TRBV7-9	TRBD1	TRBJ2-3	few	TGTGCCAGCAGCCTCGGGACAGGGGGCATAGATACGCAGTATTTT	CASSLGTGGIDTQYF
TRBV5-6	TRBD2	TRBJ2-7	NA	TGTGCCAGCAGCTTGGTCGGGAGGTCCGGCGAGCAGTACTTC	CASSLVGRSGEQYF
TRBV5-4	TRBD2	TRBJ2-7	NA	TGTGCCAGCAGCTTGAAATTAGCGGGCTCCTACGAGCAGTACTTC	CASSLKLAGSYEQYF
TRBV6-5	NA	TRBJ1-4	few	TGTGCCAGCAGACCACAGGGCGCGAATGAAAAACTGTTTTTT	CASRPQGANEKLFF
TRBV7-8	NA	TRBJ2-7	NA	TGTGCCAGCAGCCCCGCAGGGGACTACGAGCAGTACTTC	CASSPAGDYEQYF
TRBV11-1	NA	TRBJ1-1	few	TGTGCCAGCAGCTTAGAGCCCACGGCGGGCACTGAAGCTTTCTTT	CASSLEPTAGTEAFF
TRBV5-1	TRBD1	TRBJ2-4	many	TGCGCCAGCAGCTTTCTGGTAGACAGGGGTGACATTCAGTACTTC	CASSFLVDRGDIQYF
TRBV6-4	TRBD1	TRBJ2-1	NA	TGTGCCAGCAGTGGGGGACAGGGGCAGTTCTTC	CASSGGQGQFF
TRBV25-1	TRBD1	TRBJ2-5	NA	TGTGCCAGCAGCGGACTCTTCCCGGGACAGGGGGGAGAGACCCAGTACTTC	CASSGLFPGQGGETQYF
TRBV28	NA	TRBJ2-2	once	TGTGCCAGCAGTTTTATCGGGAACACCGGGGAGCTGTTTTTT	CASSFIGNTGELFF
TRBV6-2/TRBV6-3	TRBD2	TRBJ2-1	NA	TGTGCCAGCAGTTACTCGATTAGGACTAGTCCCTACAATGAGCAGTTCTTC	CASSYSIRTSPYNEQFF
TRBV7-6	NA	TRBJ1-6	NA	TGTGCCAGCAGCCCTCCCAGGGCGGGGGGGACCTCTTATTCACCCCTCCACTTT	CASSPPRAGGTSYSPLHF
TRBV5-1	NA	TRBJ2-3	few	TGCGCCAGCAGATGGTGGGGGAGCACAGATACGCAGTATTTT	CASRWWGSTDTQYF
TRBV7-9	NA	TRBJ1-5	NA	TGTGCCAGCAGCTTAGCGCGGCCAGGAGGTTATCAGCCACAGCATTTT	CASSLARPGGYQPQHF
TRBV5-4	NA	TRBJ1-2	NA	TGTGCCAGCAGCTTGCGGAGCCCTGAGGGCTACACCTTC	CASSLRSPEGYTF
TRBV7-2	TRBD2	TRBJ2-7	few	TGTGCCAGCAGCTCCCTAGCGGGATCCGCGGGGGAGCAGTACTTC	CASSSLAGSAGEQYF
TRBV6-5	NA	TRBJ2-3	few	TGTGCCAGCAGCCGGGCCCTTTCAGATACGCAGTATTTT	CASSRALSDTQYF
TRBV7-9	NA	TRBJ2-7	many	TGTGCCAGCAGCCGTGGGCAGGGCATCTACGAGCAGTACTTC	CASSRGQGIYEQYF
TRBV15	NA	TRBJ2-2	NA	TGTGCCACCAGCAGTCGGCGGGACACCGGGGAGCTGTTTTTT	CATSSRRDTGELFF
TRBV28	TRBD2	TRBJ2-7	few	TGTGCCAGCAGTTCCGCGGGAGTGGTCCACGAGCAGTACTTC	CASSSAGVVHEQYF